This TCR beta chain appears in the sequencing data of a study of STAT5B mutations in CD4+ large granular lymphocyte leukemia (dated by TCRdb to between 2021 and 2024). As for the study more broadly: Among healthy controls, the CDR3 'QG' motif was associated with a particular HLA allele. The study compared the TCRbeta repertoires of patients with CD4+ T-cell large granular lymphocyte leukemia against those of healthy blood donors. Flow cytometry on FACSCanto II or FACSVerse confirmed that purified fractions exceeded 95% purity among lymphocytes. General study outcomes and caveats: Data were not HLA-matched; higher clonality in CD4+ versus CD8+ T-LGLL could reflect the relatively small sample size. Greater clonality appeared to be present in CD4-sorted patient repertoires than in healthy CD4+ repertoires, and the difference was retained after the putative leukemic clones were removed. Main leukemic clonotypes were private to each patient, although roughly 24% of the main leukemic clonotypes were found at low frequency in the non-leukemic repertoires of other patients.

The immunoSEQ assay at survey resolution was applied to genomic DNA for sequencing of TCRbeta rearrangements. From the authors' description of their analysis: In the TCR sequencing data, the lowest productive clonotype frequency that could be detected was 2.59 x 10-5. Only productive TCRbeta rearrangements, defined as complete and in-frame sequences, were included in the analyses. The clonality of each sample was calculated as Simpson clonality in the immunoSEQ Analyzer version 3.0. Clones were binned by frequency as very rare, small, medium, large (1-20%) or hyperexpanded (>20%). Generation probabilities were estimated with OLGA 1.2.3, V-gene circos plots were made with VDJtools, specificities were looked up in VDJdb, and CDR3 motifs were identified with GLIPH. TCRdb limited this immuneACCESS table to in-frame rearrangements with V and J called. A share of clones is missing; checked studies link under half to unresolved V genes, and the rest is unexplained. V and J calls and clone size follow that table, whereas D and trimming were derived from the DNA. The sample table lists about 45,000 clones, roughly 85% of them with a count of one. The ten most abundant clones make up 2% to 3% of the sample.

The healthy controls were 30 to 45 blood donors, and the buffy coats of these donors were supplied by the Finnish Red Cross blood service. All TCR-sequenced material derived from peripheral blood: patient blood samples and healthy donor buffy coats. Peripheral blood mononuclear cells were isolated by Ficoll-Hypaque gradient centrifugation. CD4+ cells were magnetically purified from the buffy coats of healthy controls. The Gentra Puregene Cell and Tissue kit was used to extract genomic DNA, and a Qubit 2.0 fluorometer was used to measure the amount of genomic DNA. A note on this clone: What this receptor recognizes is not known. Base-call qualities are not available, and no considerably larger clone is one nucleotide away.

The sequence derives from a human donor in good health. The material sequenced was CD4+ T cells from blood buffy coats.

The CDR3 in this case is CASSVLGQPNTGELFF. Here is the DNA: TGTGCCAGCAGCGTCCTAGGACAGCCGAACACCGGGGAGCTGTTTTTT. The rearranged segments are TRBV5-6 and TRBJ2-2, with TRBD1 perhaps the D gene, on 6 matching bases. The CDR3 contains 16 residues, cysteine and phenylalanine counted. CDR3 DNA only is kept here, 48 bases in frame from base 1. V is shortened by 4 bases, J by 0 bases, and the region joining them spans 13 bases. CDR1 and CDR2 are read off the germline V gene as SGHDT and YYEEEE.